These 20 T cell receptor beta chains originate from one sample sequenced in a study of vaccination and CD4 T cells after COVID-19. Regarding time point: late sampling 161 to 241 days after vaccination in three convalescent patients. This sample's treatment: approximately 11-day PBMC culture with coronavirus spike peptide pools or control peptides (ViraFEST assay). Oncomine TCR Beta short-read sequencing was applied to DNA from cultured CD4+ T cells. TCRdb ran MiXCR on the PCR reads and lists one entry per CDR3 protein. The data contain more than 20,000 distinct CDR3 sequences, approximately 41% of them singletons. These TCRs are of unknown antigen specificity. The material sequenced was CD4+ T cells from blood, cultured in vitro, taken about 7 months after SARS-CoV-2 vaccination. The receptors stem from a human donor who had recovered from COVID-19.

The rearrangement links TRBV4-1 to TRBJ1-6, with D possibly TRBD1 on 5 matching bases. Germline lookup yields CDR1 MGHRA and CDR2 YSYEKL. The V end was cut by 4 bases, the J end by 7 bases, with 17 bases between. This CDR3 is built from 16 residues. In DNA, the CDR3 is TGCGCCAGCAGCCTCCAAGCCGGGACGGACAATTCACCCCTCCACTTT. Protein sequence: CASSLQAGTDNSPLHF.

By share of the sample, this clonotype is medium-sized (0.01 to 0.1%). J is TRBJ1-1 and V is TRBV7-2; weak D call: TRBD1 (5 bases). Germline values: CDR1 SGHTA, CDR2 FQGNSA. The CDR3 is made up of 13 amino acids. Deletions cut 5 bases from V and 0 bases from J, with 7 bases between. CDR3 in amino acids: CASSADMNTEAFF. The CDR3 DNA reads as TGTGCCAGCAGCGCGGACATGAACACTGAAGCTTTCTTT.

This clonotype has a handful of counts. The chain carries TRBV20-1 and TRBJ1-1, with D unclear. With 3 bases removed from V and 4 bases from J, the gap between germline ends came to 15 bases. The germline CDR1 and CDR2 sequences are DFQATT and SNEGSKA (reference sequence). The CDR3 length is 14 residues. The CDR3 DNA reads as TGCAGTGCTAGCCTTATTTCGTCGGGCACTGAAGCTTTCTTT. This gives the protein CSASLISSGTEAFF.

The CDR3 DNA reads as TGCAGTGCTAGTGTCAGAGGGGAAAGGGCTTTCTTT. This codes for CSASVRGERAFF. The rearrangement links TRBV20-1 to TRBJ1-1; a weak D match, TRBD1 (5 bases). Germline CDR1 is DFQATT and CDR2 is SNEGSKA (reference sequence). With 3 bases removed from V and 11 bases from J, the gap between germline ends came to 16 bases. The CDR3 has 12 amino acids.

This clonotype was picked up a small number of times. The chain is built from TRBV6-5 and TRBJ2-1, with 11 positions matching TRBD2. Germline V CDR1 and CDR2: MNHEY, SVGAGI. The CDR3 consists of 15 residues. Trimming cost V 3 bases and J 3 bases; bases outside gene matches: 1. CDR3 in amino acids: CASSYTSGSYNEQFF. The CDR3 DNA follows: TGTGCCAGCAGTTATACTAGCGGGAGCTACAATGAGCAGTTCTTC.

In its sample, this clonotype was seen once. The chain combines TRBV20-1 with TRBJ2-1; 10 bases line up with TRBD2. V dropped 3 bases and J dropped 9; count of bases not matched to a gene: 11. The CDR3 has 15 residues. Germline CDR1 DFQATT, CDR2 SNEGSKA (reference sequence). CDR3 sequence: CSASGQLAGAVEQFF. CDR3 coding DNA: TGCAGTGCTAGTGGTCAGCTAGCGGGAGCGGTTGAGCAGTTCTTC.

V usage is TRBV10-3 and J usage is TRBJ2-1, with TRBD1 matching 9 bases. CDR1 and CDR2 from the germline V gene are ENHRY and SYGVKD. The ends lost 5 bases at V and 1 base at J; junction bases unmatched: 3. The CDR3 has 15 residues. CDR3 amino acids: CAISTGTGSYNEQFF. Here the CDR3 DNA reads TGTGCCATCAGTACCGGGACAGGGTCCTACAATGAGCAGTTCTTC.

The chain joins TRBV7-2 to TRBJ1-2; 12 nucleotides agree with TRBD1. The germline V gene has CDR1 SGHTA and CDR2 FQGNSA. This CDR3 region has 17 residues. V was clipped by 0 bases and J by 6 bases; unmatched bases: 8. CDR3: CASSLAWPGQGADGYTF. CDR3 DNA: TGTGCCAGCAGCTTAGCGTGGCCGGGACAGGGGGCGGATGGCTACACCTTC.

The V call is TRBV7-2, the J call TRBJ1-1; the D gene is possibly TRBD1 (5 bases). Germline CDR1 is SGHTA and CDR2 is FQGNSA. V lost 6 bases and J 5 bases, leaving 16 bases between the germline ends. This CDR3 is 14 amino acids long. This CDR3 is CASRPVGGNTEAFF. The CDR3 DNA is TGTGCCAGCAGACCAGTGGGGGGAAATACTGAAGCTTTCTTT. Combining the CDR3 with reference TRBV7-2 and TRBJ1-1 gives the whole variable domain GAGVSQSPSNKVTEKGKDVELRCDPISGHTALYWYRQSLGQGLEFLIYFQGNSAPDKSGLPSDRFSAERTGGSVSTLTIQRTQQEDSAVYLCASRPVGGNTEAFFGQGTRLTVV.

The chain links TRBV19 to TRBJ2-7; TRBD2 aligns across 9 bases. Germline CDR1 LNHDA, CDR2 SQIVND (reference sequence). V shed 5 bases, J shed 5 bases, and the junction held 4 bases outside the gene matches. CDR3 length: 13 residues. The CDR3 spells CASSPTSGHEQYF. As DNA, the CDR3 is TGTGCCAGTAGTCCGACTAGCGGCCACGAGCAGTACTTC.

The V call is TRBV10-3, the J call TRBJ2-3; tentative D call: TRBD2 (5 bases). Looked up from germline, CDR1 is ENHRY and CDR2 is SYGVKD. Trimming stripped 8 bases from V and 3 bases from J, with 15 bases between. The CDR3 extends over 14 amino acids. CDR3 amino acids: CAIREGMGTDTQYF. The CDR3 DNA reads TGTGCCATCCGAGAGGGTATGGGAACAGATACGCAGTATTTT.

The gene calls are TRBV7-8 and TRBJ1-2; no firm D call. The CDR3 spans 15 residues. CDR1 is SGHVS, CDR2 FQNEAQ, per germline. V was trimmed by 1 base and J by 6 bases, leaving 15 bases between them. DNA of the CDR3: TGTGCCAGCAGCTTAGGGAGGGCAGCTTATGATGGCTACACCTTC. Encoded protein: CASSLGRAAYDGYTF. Complete variable domain (other parts from reference TRBV7-8 and TRBJ1-2): GAGVSQSPRYKVAKRGQDVALRCDPISGHVSLFWYQQALGQGPEFLTYFQNEAQLDKSGLPSDRFFAERPEGSVSTLKIQRTQQEDSAVYLCASSLGRAAYDGYTFGSGTRLTVV.

This chain uses TRBV7-7 with TRBJ2-5, with D hard to call. V was cut by 5 bases and J by 5 bases, with 12 bases left in between. The germline V gene encodes CDR1 SSHAT and CDR2 FNYEAQ (reference sequence). The CDR3 spans 13 residues. The CDR3 reads CASSAGHTETQYF. CDR3 sequence (DNA): TGTGCCAGCAGCGCAGGCCACACGGAGACCCAGTACTTC.

For this clonotype: The junction departs from germline at one end; a sequencing error may be responsible. The rearrangement links TRBV6-1 to TRBJ1-6; possible D gene TRBD1, 6 bases. Per the germline V gene, CDR1 is MNHNS and CDR2 is SASEGT. The CDR3 length is 15 residues. The CDR3 sequence: CASREGRGDNSPLHF. The CDR3 nucleotides read TGTGCCAGCAGAGAAGGGAGGGGGGATAATTCACCCCTCCACTTT.

This clonotype has only a few counts. V usage is TRBV7-9 and J usage is TRBJ2-1, with 14 bases lining up with TRBD2. The CDR3 is made up of 17 amino acids. The germline gives CDR1 SEHNR, CDR2 FQNEAQ (reference sequence). Trimming removed 1 base from V and 4 bases from J; junction bases left unmatched: 3. The CDR3 region is CASSLGLAGGFYNEQFF. CDR3 in DNA: TGTGCCAGCAGCTTAGGACTAGCGGGAGGGTTTTACAATGAGCAGTTCTTC.

This sequence joins TRBV7-9 and TRBJ2-1, with D tentatively TRBD1 (6 bases). This CDR3 spans 16 amino acids. CDR1 is SEHNR and CDR2 is FQNEAQ in the germline V gene (reference sequence). V was cut by 0 bases and J by 9 bases, with 18 bases left in between. In DNA, the CDR3 is TGTGCCAGCAGCTTAGCGGGGGCCCCCAAGTCGTCTGAGCAGTTCTTC. This gives the protein CASSLAGAPKSSEQFF.

This clonotype was observed once. The CDR3 sequence: CASSLLPQGPAGELFF. CDR3 in DNA: TGTGCCAGCAGCTTACTACCCCAGGGACCAGCCGGGGAGCTGTTTTTT. This chain links TRBV7-3 with TRBJ2-2; TRBD1 or TRBD2 may be the D gene (5 bases each). CDR3 length equals 16 residues. The germline V gene has CDR1 SGHTA and CDR2 FQGTGA. The V end was cut by 2 bases, the J end by 6 bases, with 16 bases between.

V usage is TRBV6-5 and J usage is TRBJ2-7, with no clear D. The CDR3 contains 15 residues. Germline loops: CDR1 MNHEY, CDR2 SVGAGI. V lost 4 bases to trimming and J lost 0 bases, with 13 bases between them. Here the CDR3 reads CASSLGAPGSYEQYF. The CDR3 DNA reads as TGTGCCAGCAGTTTGGGCGCCCCCGGCTCCTACGAGCAGTACTTC.

A few counts support this clonotype. The chain employs TRBV2 and TRBJ1-3, with D possibly matching TRBD1 (6 bases). Per germline, CDR1 SNHLY and CDR2 FYNNEI. Trimming removed 1 base at V and 3 bases at J, with 7 bases between. The CDR3 loop spans 14 amino acids. CDR3 protein: CASSEGDNGNTIYF. The CDR3 DNA reads as TGTGCCAGCAGTGAAGGGGACAATGGAAACACCATATATTTT. Combining the CDR3 with reference TRBV2 and TRBJ1-3 gives the whole variable domain EPEVTQTPSHQVTQMGQEVILRCVPISNHLYFYWYRQILGQKVEFLVSFYNNEISEKSEIFDDQFSVERPDGSNFTLKIRSTKLEDSAMYFCASSEGDNGNTIYFGEGSWLTVV.

Points on this clonotype: At one end the junction does not follow the germline gene, possibly because of a read error. This rearrangement joins TRBV20-1 to TRBJ2-2; TRBD2 agrees at 7 bases. The CDR3 has 15 amino acids. Germline CDR1 DFQATT, CDR2 SNEGSKA (reference sequence). CDR3 sequence: CNAIGSSGATGELFF. CDR3 coding DNA: TGCAATGCTATAGGGTCTAGCGGCGCCACCGGGGAGCTGTTTTTT.